This T cell receptor beta chain was captured in a study of T cells after yellow fever vaccination (dated by TCRdb to between 2019 and 2020). General notes on the study: Libraries from fractions with low cell numbers were prepared with the SMART-Seq v4 Ultra Low Input RNA kit. To track T-cell clones before and after primary and booster YFV17D yellow fever vaccination, bulk TCR alpha and beta repertoires were sequenced longitudinally. Two healthy male donors made up the cohort, one aged 18 to 30 years and the other aged 30 to 40 years. Blood was drawn at multiple timepoints before and after primary and secondary immunization, with bulk PBMC replicates and cell subsets isolated. Here is what the overall study found, with its caveats: Compared with the primary T-cell response, the secondary T-cell response was faster but weaker, reaching its peak on day 5 rather than on day 15. Computational filtering was needed because FACS-sorted repertoires could contain abundant contaminating clonotypes from the bulk population. Only a couple of donors were included in the study, so the extent to which the findings can be generalized is limited. A small share of clonotypes was detected in both CD4 and CD8 compartments, with the overlap likely arising from convergent recombination. Most clones expanded after primary vaccination were re-detected after the booster (about 95% of CD4 and roughly 87% of CD8), suggesting broad memory maintenance.

What this sample's treatment or condition label stands for: live attenuated yellow fever vaccine strain. At each blood-draw timepoint, two biological replicates of bulk PBMCs were collected. A standard Ficoll-Paque protocol was used to isolate PBMCs from peripheral blood. RNA was extracted with TriZol from bulk PBMCs, CD4 and CD8 fractions, and dextramer-positive and dextramer-negative fractions. V is shortened by 5 bases, J by 0 bases, and the region joining them spans 11 bases. The CDR3 measures 14 amino acids from cysteine to phenylalanine. CDR3 DNA is the only sequence kept; it has 42 bases, read in frame from the first base. Taken from the germline V gene, the CDR1 and CDR2 loops are SGHRS and YFSETQ. TCRdb lists the instrument as Illumina NovaSeq 6000. TCR cDNA was synthesized by 5'RACE template switching, through which a universal primer site and unique molecular identifiers were introduced. Priming for cDNA synthesis came from both the TCR alpha and TCR beta constant segments. Library amplification used two PCR steps, and the second PCR step added sample barcodes and sequencing adapters. Sequencing of libraries was done on Illumina HiSeq 2500 (2x100 bp) or NovaSeq (2x150 bp). The authors processed their data as follows. MIGEC was used to demultiplex reads and collapse the reads into UMI consensus sequences, and MiXCR was used for V(D)J alignment. Vaccine-responding clonotypes were defined with edgeR using replicate PBMC samples, requiring FDR below 0.01 and a log2 fold change above 5 up to day 15. Each bulk clonotype received a CD4 or CD8 identity based on whether the sequenced CD4 or CD8 repertoire contained that clonotype at higher abundance. TCRdb reanalyzed the raw reads on its own, using fastp at Q25 for trimming and MiXCR for clone calling, and kept in-frame beta chains. Merged by CDR3 protein, the rows form single entries marked with the most common genes and DNA. TCRdb, not the original authors, processed these V and J calls. The sample yields some 320,000 distinct CDR3 sequences; about 4% were counted once. Clones ranked in the top ten supply 20% to 25% of the sample.

This clonotype appeared a few times. Its antigen is currently not known. Per-nucleotide qualities are absent, and no much larger clonotype sits a single base away. This sequence was found in a man aged 18 to 30 who received the YFV17D yellow fever vaccine. This sequence uses TRBV5-1 and TRBJ1-1, with an unclear D gene assignment. Sequences were derived from PBMCs, sampled 5 days after the yellow fever booster vaccination. The nucleotides read TGCGCCAGCAGTAGCGACACAGTGAACACTGAAGCTTTCTTT. Its amino acids are CASSSDTVNTEAFF.